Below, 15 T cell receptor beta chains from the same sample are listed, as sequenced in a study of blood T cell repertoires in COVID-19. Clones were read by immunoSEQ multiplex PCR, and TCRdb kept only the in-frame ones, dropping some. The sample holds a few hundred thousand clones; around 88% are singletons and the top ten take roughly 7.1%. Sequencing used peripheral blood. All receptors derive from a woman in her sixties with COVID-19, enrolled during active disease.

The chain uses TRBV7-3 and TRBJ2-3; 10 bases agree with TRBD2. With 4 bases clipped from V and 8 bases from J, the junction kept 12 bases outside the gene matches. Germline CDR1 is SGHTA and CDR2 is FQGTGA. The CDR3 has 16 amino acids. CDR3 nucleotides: TGTGCCAGCAGCTCCGGCCCCACTAGCGGGGTGGGTACGCAGTATTTT. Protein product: CASSSGPTSGVGTQYF.

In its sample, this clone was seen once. CDR3 nucleotides: TGTGCCAGCAGCTTCCAGATCAGGGACACCGGGGAGCTGTTTTTT. Its translation: CASSFQIRDTGELFF. This rearrangement joins TRBV21-1 to TRBJ2-2; TRBD1 is the table's D call, not checked against the DNA. TRBV21-1 constitutes a pseudogene. The CDR3 sequence is 15 residues long.

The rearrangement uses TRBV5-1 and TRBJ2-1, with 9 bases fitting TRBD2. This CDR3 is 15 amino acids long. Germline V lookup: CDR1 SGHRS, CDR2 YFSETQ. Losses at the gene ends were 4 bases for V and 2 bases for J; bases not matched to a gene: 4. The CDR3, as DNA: TGCGCCAGCAGCCGGGGGACTAGCCCCTACAATGAGCAGTTCTTC. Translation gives CASSRGTSPYNEQFF.

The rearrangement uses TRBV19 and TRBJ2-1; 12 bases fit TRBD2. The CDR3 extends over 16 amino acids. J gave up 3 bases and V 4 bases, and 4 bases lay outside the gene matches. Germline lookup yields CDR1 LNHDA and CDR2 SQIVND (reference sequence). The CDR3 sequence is CASSTRTSGIYNEQFF. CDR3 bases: TGTGCCAGTAGTACACGGACTAGCGGGATCTACAATGAGCAGTTCTTC. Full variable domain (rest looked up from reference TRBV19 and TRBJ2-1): DGGITQSPKYLFRKEGQNVTLSCEQNLNHDAMYWYRQDPGQGLRLIYYSQIVNDFQKGDIAEGYSVSREKKESFPLTVTSAQKNPTAFYLCASSTRTSGIYNEQFFGPGTRLTVL.

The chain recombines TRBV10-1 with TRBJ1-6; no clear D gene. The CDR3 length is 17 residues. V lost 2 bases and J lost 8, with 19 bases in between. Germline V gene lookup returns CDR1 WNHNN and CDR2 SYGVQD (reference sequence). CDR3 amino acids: CASSEGHSWPNYSPLHF. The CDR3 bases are TGCGCCAGCAGTGAGGGGCATTCCTGGCCGAATTATTCACCCCTCCACTTT.

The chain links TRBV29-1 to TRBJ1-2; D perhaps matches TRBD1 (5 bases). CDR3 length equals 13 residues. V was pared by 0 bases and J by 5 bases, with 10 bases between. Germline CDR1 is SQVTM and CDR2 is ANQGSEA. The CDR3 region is CSVEDAQGYGYTF. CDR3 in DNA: TGCAGCGTTGAAGATGCCCAGGGTTATGGCTACACCTTC.

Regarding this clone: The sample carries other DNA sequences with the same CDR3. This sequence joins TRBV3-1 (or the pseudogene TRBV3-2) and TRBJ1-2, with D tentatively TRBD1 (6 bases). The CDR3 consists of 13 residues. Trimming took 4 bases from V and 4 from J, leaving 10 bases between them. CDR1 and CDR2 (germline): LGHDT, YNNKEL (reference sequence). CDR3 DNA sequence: TGTGCCAGCAGCCTTACAGGGCCCTATGGCTACACCTTC. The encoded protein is CASSLTGPYGYTF.

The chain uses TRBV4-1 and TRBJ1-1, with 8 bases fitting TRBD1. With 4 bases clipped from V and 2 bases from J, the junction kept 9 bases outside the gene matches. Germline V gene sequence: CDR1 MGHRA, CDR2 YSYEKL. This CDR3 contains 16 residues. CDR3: CASSPIQGAGNTEAFF. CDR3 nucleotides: TGCGCCAGCAGCCCGATTCAGGGGGCGGGAAACACTGAAGCTTTCTTT.

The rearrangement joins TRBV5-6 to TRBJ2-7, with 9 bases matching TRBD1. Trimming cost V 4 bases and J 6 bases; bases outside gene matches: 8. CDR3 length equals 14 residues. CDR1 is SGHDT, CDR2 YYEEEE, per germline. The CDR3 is CASSLPGQGVEQYF. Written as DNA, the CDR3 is TGTGCCAGCAGCCTGCCGGGACAGGGCGTCGAGCAGTACTTC.

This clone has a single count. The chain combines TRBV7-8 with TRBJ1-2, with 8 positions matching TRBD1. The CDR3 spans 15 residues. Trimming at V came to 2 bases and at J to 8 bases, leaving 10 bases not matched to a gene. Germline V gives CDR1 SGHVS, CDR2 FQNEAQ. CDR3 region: CASSLIGQGARGYTF. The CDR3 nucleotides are TGTGCCAGCAGCTTAATCGGGCAGGGGGCGAGAGGCTACACCTTC.

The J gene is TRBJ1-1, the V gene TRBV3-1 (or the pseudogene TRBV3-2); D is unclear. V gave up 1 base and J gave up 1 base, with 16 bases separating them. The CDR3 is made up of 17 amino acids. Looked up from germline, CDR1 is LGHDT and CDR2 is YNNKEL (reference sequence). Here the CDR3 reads CASSQGPILLANTEAFF. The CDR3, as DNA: TGTGCCAGCAGCCAAGGCCCGATCCTCTTAGCGAACACTGAAGCTTTCTTT.

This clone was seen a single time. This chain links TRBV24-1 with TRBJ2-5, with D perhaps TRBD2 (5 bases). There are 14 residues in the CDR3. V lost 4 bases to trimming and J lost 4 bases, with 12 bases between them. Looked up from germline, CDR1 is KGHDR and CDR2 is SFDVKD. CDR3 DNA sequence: TGTGCCACCAGTGACCCCGGACTGTTAGAGACCCAGTACTTC. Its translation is CATSDPGLLETQYF.

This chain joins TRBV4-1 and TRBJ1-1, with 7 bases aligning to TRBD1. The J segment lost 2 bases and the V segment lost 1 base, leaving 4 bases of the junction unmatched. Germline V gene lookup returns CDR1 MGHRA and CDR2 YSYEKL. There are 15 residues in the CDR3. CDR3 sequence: CASSQGQGENTEAFF. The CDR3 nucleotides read TGCGCCAGCAGCCAAGGACAGGGCGAAAACACTGAAGCTTTCTTT.

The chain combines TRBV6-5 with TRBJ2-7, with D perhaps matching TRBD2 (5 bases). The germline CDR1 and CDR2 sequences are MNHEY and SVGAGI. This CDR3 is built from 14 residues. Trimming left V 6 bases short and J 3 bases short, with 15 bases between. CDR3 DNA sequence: TGTGCCAGCAGCACCCCAGCCGAGGGCTACGAGCAGTACTTC. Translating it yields CASSTPAEGYEQYF.

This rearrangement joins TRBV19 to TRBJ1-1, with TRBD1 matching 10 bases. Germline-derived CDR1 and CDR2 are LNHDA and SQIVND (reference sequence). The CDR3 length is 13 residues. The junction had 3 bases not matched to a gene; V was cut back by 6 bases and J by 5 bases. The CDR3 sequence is CASRGDRGTEAFF. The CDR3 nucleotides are TGTGCCAGTAGGGGGGACAGGGGAACTGAAGCTTTCTTT. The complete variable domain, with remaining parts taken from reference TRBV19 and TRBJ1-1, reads DGGITQSPKYLFRKEGQNVTLSCEQNLNHDAMYWYRQDPGQGLRLIYYSQIVNDFQKGDIAEGYSVSREKKESFPLTVTSAQKNPTAFYLCASRGDRGTEAFFGQGTRLTVV.